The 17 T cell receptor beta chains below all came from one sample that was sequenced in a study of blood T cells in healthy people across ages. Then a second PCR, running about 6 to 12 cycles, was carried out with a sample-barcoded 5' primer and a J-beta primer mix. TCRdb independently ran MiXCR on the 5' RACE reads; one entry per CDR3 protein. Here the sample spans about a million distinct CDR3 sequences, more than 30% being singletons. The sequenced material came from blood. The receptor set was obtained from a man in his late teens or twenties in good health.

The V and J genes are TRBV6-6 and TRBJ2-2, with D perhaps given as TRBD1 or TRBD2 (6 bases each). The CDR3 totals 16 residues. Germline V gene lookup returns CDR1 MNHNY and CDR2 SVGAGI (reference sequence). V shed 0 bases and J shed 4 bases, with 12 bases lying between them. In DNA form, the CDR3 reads TGTGCCAGCAGTTACTCGGGTCGGGGGCTCACCGGGGAGCTGTTTTTT. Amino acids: CASSYSGRGLTGELFF.

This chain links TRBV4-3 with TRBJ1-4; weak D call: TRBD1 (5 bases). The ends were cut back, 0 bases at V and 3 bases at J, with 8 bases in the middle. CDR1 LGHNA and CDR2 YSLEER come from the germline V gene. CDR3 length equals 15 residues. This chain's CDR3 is CASSQDSGSNEKLFF. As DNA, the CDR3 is TGCGCCAGCAGCCAAGATTCAGGGTCTAATGAAAAACTGTTTTTT.

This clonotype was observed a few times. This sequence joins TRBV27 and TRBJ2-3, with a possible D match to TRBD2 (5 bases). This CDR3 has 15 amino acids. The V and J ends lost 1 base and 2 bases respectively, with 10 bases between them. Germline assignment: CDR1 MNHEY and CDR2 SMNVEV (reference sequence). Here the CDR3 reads CASSLWGESTDTQYF. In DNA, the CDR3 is TGTGCCAGCAGTTTATGGGGAGAGTCCACAGATACGCAGTATTTT.

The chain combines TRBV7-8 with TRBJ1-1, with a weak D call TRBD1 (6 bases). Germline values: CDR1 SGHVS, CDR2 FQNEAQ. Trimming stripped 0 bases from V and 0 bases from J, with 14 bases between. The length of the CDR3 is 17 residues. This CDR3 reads CASSLAVRGGMNTEAFF. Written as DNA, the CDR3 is TGTGCCAGCAGCTTAGCCGTGAGGGGGGGCATGAACACTGAAGCTTTCTTT.

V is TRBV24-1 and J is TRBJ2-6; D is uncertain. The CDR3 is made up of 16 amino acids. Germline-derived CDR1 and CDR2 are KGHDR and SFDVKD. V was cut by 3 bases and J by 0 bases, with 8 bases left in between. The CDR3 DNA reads TGTGCCACCAGTGATGACCCTCTCTCTGGGGCCAACGTCCTGACTTTC. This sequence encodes CATSDDPLSGANVLTF.

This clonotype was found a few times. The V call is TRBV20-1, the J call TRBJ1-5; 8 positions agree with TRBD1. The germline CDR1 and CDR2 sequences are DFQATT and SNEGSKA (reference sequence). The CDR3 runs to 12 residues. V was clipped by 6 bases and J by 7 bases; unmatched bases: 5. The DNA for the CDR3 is TGCAGTGCAAGGACAGGGTGGCAGCCCCAGCATTTT. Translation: CSARTGWQPQHF.

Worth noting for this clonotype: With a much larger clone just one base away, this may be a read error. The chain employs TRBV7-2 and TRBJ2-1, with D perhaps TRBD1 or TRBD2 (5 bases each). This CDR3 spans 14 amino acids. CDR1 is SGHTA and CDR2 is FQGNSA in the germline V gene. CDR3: CASSVGTEYKEQFF. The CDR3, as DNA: TGTGCCAGCAGCGTCGGGACGGAGTACAAGGAGCAGTTCTTC. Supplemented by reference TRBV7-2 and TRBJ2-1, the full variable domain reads GAGVSQSPSNKVTEKGKDVELRCDPISGHTALYWYRQSLGQGLEFLIYFQGNSAPDKSGLPSDRFSAERTGGSVSTLTIQRTQQEDSAVYLCASSVGTEYKEQFFGPGTRLTVL.

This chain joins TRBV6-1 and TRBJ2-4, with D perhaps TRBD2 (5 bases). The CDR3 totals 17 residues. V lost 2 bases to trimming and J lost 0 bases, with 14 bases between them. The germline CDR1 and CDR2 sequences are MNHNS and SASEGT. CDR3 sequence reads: CASSEMAGSLAKNIQYF. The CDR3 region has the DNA TGTGCCAGCAGTGAAATGGCGGGTTCTCTAGCCAAAAACATTCAGTACTTC.

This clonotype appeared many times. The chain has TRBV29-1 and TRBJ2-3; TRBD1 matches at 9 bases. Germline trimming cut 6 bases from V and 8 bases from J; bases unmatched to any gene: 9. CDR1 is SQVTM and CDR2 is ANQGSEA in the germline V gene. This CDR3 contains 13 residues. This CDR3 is CSVVDRGIGTQYF. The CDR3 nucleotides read TGCAGCGTGGTGGACAGGGGTATTGGTACGCAGTATTTT.

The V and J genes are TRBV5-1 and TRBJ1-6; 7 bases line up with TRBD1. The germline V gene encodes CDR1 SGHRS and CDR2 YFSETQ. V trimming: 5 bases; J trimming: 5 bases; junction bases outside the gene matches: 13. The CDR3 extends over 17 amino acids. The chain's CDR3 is CASSRTPQGKDNSPLHF. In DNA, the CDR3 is TGCGCCAGCAGTCGAACCCCACAGGGGAAGGATAATTCACCCCTCCACTTT.

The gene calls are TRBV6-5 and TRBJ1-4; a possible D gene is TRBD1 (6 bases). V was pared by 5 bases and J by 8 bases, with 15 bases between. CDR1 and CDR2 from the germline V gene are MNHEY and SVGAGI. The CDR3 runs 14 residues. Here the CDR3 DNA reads TGTGCCAGCAGTAAGGCTGGGGGCCGGGAAAAACTGTTTTTT. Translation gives CASSKAGGREKLFF.

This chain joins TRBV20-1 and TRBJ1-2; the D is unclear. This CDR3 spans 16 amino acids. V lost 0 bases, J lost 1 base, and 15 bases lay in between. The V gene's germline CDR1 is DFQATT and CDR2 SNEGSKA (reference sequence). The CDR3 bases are TGCAGTGCTAGAGATTTACGTGTAAGGCTTAACTATGGCTACACCTTC. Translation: CSARDLRVRLNYGYTF.

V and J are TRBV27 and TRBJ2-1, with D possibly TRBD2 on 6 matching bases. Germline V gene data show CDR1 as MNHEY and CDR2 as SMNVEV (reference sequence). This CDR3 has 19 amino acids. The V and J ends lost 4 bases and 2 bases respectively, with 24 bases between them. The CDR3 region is CASSWGRGLYGEAYNEQFF. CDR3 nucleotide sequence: TGTGCCAGCAGTTGGGGACGGGGACTTTACGGGGAGGCCTACAATGAGCAGTTCTTC.

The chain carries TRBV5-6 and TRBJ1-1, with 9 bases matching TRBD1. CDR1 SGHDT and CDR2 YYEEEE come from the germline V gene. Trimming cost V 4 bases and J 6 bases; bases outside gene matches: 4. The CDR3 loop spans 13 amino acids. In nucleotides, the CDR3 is TGTGCCAGCAGCGTGGACAGGGGCGCTGAAGCTTTCTTT. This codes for CASSVDRGAEAFF.

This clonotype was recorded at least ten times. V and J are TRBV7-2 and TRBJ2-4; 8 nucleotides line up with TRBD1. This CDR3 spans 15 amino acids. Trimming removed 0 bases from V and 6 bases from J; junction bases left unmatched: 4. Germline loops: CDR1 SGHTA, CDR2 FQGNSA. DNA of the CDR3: TGTGCCAGCAGCTTAGCCAGTGACAGGGGAAACATTCAGTACTTC. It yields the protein CASSLASDRGNIQYF. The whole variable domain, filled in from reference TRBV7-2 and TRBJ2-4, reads GAGVSQSPSNKVTEKGKDVELRCDPISGHTALYWYRQSLGQGLEFLIYFQGNSAPDKSGLPSDRFSAERTGGSVSTLTIQRTQQEDSAVYLCASSLASDRGNIQYFGAGTRLSVL.

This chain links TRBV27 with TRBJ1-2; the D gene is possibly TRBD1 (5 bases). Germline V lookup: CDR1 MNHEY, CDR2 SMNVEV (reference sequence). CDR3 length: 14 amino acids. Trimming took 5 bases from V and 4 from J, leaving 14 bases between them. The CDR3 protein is CASSPRGRIYGYTF. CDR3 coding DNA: TGTGCCAGCAGTCCCCGGGGACGGATCTATGGCTACACCTTC.

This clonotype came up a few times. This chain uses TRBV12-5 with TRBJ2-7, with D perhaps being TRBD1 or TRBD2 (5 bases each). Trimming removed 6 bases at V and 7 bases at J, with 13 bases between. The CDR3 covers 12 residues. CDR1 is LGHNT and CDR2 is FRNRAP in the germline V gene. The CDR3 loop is CASGLGVNEQYF. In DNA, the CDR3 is TGTGCTAGTGGCCTGGGGGTTAATGAGCAGTACTTC.